A single count supports the clone carrying this TCR beta chain. Its specificity is not known. Different DNA sequences within this sample yield the same CDR3. These data belong to a study of shared clonotypes between healthy human individuals. Study information: Donors had three CD4 naive, three CD4 memory, two CD8 naive and one CD8 memory plate apiece.

Profiling relied on immunoSEQ multiplex PCR, and the TCRdb table lists in-frame clones only, not all of them. The sample gives over a million clones, around three quarters of which show up once; about 0.52% is in the top ten. Study results and caveats: Sharing across four donors was highest in naive CD4 (approximately 5%) and lowest in memory CD8 (0.4%).

The CDR3 has 11 amino acids. The V gene's germline CDR1 is GTSNPN and CDR2 SVGIG (reference sequence). V shed 3 bases and J 10 bases; nucleotides not matched to a gene: 2. The specimen sequenced was memory CD4+ T cells from PBMCs. Subset given: CD45RA-negative fraction. The chain recombines TRBV30 with TRBJ2-1; 8 bases align to TRBD1. This clonotype was obtained from a man aged 18 to 30 in good health. Some clones in this sample may be carry-over from other donors' samples. The CDR3 bases are TGTGCCTGGAGGGACAGGGACGAGCAGTTCTTC. Its translation: CAWRDRDEQFF.